Each of the 31 T cell receptor beta chains below was sequenced from the same sample in a study of CD8 T cells in ankylosing spondylitis. TCRdb processed the 5' RACE reads anew with MiXCR; each CDR3 protein has one entry. The data hold roughly 240,000 distinct CDR3 sequences, with 7% to 10% observed a single time. The specimen sequenced was blood, either unsorted or a sorted T cell fraction (not recorded which). Every receptor here comes from a female donor with ankylosing spondylitis or in good health (not recorded which).

In this sample, this clonotype turned up many times. CDR3 sequence (DNA): TGCGCCAGCAGCTTGGGACTAGCGGTCGAGCAGTTCTTC. Protein product: CASSLGLAVEQFF. The V gene is TRBV5-1, the J gene TRBJ2-1; 9 bases map to TRBD2. The CDR3 is 13 amino acids. V gave up 0 bases and J gave up 10 bases; unmatched junction bases: 2. The germline CDR1 and CDR2 sequences are SGHRS and YFSETQ. Complete variable domain (other parts from reference TRBV5-1 and TRBJ2-1): KAGVTQTPRYLIKTRGQQVTLSCSPISGHRSVSWYQQTPGQGLQFLFEYFSETQRNKGNFPGRFSGRQFSNSRSEMNVSTLELGDSALYLCASSLGLAVEQFFGPGTRLTVL.

This clonotype was seen a few times. The CDR3 DNA reads as TGTGCCAGCAGCCACCAGGATCCTGAAGCTTTCTTT. Translating it yields CASSHQDPEAFF. The J gene is TRBJ1-1, the V gene TRBV7-9, with unresolved D. Germline assignment: CDR1 SEHNR and CDR2 FQNEAQ (reference sequence). This CDR3 is built from 12 residues. Trimming took 5 bases from V and 6 from J, leaving 10 bases between them.

For this clonotype: The junction does not match germline at one end; this may be a read error. CDR3 bases: TGTGCCAGCAGCTCTTTGACACACTCCTACGTGCAGTACTTC. Protein product: CASSSLTHSYVQYF. The rearrangement links TRBV5-5 to TRBJ2-7; D remains unclear. The CDR3 has 14 residues. CDR1 and CDR2 (germline): SGHKS, YYEKEE (reference sequence).

This clonotype was counted at least ten times. The V call is TRBV6-5, the J call TRBJ2-7, with D possibly TRBD2 on 6 matching bases. The CDR3 covers 13 residues. Deletions cut 0 bases from V and 6 bases from J, with 9 bases between. Per the germline V gene, CDR1 is MNHEY and CDR2 is SVGAGI. CDR3 loop: CASSYSSGGEQYF. For the CDR3, the DNA is TGTGCCAGCAGTTACTCGTCCGGGGGCGAGCAGTACTTC.

This clonotype was seen ten or more times. The chain couples TRBV27 to TRBJ2-7; D uncertain. The V end was cut by 8 bases, the J end by 6 bases, with 17 bases between. This CDR3 contains 13 residues. Germline V gene sequence: CDR1 MNHEY, CDR2 SMNVEV (reference sequence). The CDR3 nucleotides read TGTGCCAGCCGGGCTAGTCCCGTTCGCGAGCAGTACTTC. As protein: CASRASPVREQYF.

This chain connects TRBV12-3 or TRBV12-4 to TRBJ2-3, with D perhaps matching TRBD2 (6 bases). V was clipped by 6 bases and J by 7 bases, with 29 bases between them. This CDR3 is 18 amino acids long. The CDR3 loop reads CASSPARFTSRGGNTQYF. The CDR3 nucleotides read TGTGCCAGCAGCCCGGCCCGTTTTACTAGCCGGGGTGGGAATACGCAGTATTTT.

This clonotype was recorded a few times. V gene TRBV29-1 combines with J gene TRBJ1-4, with 7 bases that match TRBD1. CDR1 and CDR2 (germline): SQVTM, ANQGSEA. Trimming removed 6 bases from V and 8 bases from J; junction bases left unmatched: 3. This CDR3 is built from 11 residues. The CDR3 is CSVGTEEKLFF. Written as DNA, the CDR3 is TGCAGCGTGGGGACAGAAGAAAAACTGTTTTTT.

At least ten counts were recorded for this clonotype. V usage is TRBV18 and J usage is TRBJ1-6, with D uncertain. Trimming took 3 bases from V and 9 from J, leaving 15 bases between them. Germline CDR1 reads KGHSH; CDR2 reads LQKENI. This CDR3 is built from 15 residues. The CDR3 is CASSPQEGSGSPLHF. The DNA for the CDR3 is TGTGCCAGCTCACCTCAGGAAGGCTCTGGTTCACCCCTCCACTTT. Together with reference TRBV18 and TRBJ1-6, the CDR3 gives the full variable domain: NAGVMQNPRHLVRRRGQEARLRCSPMKGHSHVYWYRQLPEEGLKFMVYLQKENIIDESGMPKERFSAEFPKEGPSILRIQQVVRGDSAAYFCASSPQEGSGSPLHFGNGTRLTVT.

The table lists this clonotype with many counts. CDR3 in DNA: TGTGCCAGCAGTTTATTAACCGGGGAGCTGTTTTTT. Amino acids: CASSLLTGELFF. The V call is TRBV28, the J call TRBJ2-2; D remains ambiguous. The V gene's germline CDR1 is MDHEN and CDR2 SYDVKM. V was shortened by 1 base and J by 5 bases, with 2 bases between the two germline ends. The CDR3 loop spans 12 amino acids.

This clonotype has a count of ten or more. This chain uses TRBV29-1 with TRBJ2-2, with D unclear. CDR1 SQVTM and CDR2 ANQGSEA come from the germline V gene. The V end was cut by 6 bases, the J end by 4 bases, with 6 bases between. This CDR3 has 11 residues. The DNA of the CDR3 is TGCAGCGTCTTAGTCACCGGGGAGCTGTTTTTT. It specifies CSVLVTGELFF.

The table lists this clonotype with many counts. The J gene is TRBJ2-1, the V gene TRBV6-2 or TRBV6-3, with a tentative D call TRBD2 (6 bases). Germline lookup yields CDR1 MNHEY and CDR2 SVGEGT. The V end lost 4 bases, the J end lost 5 bases, and 21 bases lay between the germline ends. This CDR3 is 17 amino acids long. CDR3 region: CASSLVISREYHNEQFF. In DNA, the CDR3 is TGTGCCAGCAGTTTAGTCATATCCCGGGAGTACCACAATGAGCAGTTCTTC.

There are many counts of this clonotype. The rearrangement joins TRBV20-1 to TRBJ1-5; D not certain. The CDR3 length is 13 residues. Germline V CDR1 and CDR2: DFQATT, SNEGSKA (reference sequence). Trimming took 4 bases from V and 5 from J, leaving 12 bases between them. This CDR3 reads CSAKGFSDQPQHF. The CDR3 bases are TGCAGTGCTAAGGGCTTCTCTGATCAGCCCCAGCATTTT.

This clonotype was found many times. This chain joins TRBV20-1 and TRBJ2-3, with D possibly TRBD1 on 5 matching bases. This CDR3 region has 13 residues. The germline V gene has CDR1 DFQATT and CDR2 SNEGSKA (reference sequence). Trimming left V 4 bases short and J 6 bases short, with 14 bases between. The CDR3 nucleotides read TGCAGTGCTATAGGGGCCCCCAGGGATACGCAGTATTTT. Its protein is CSAIGAPRDTQYF.

This clonotype was recorded many times. The rearrangement joins TRBV4-1 to TRBJ1-1; 8 bases agree with TRBD1. Germline V CDR1 and CDR2: MGHRA, YSYEKL. This CDR3 region has 13 residues. The ends lost 0 bases at V and 11 bases at J; junction bases unmatched: 5. The CDR3 loop is CASSQEQGDRAFF. CDR3 nucleotide sequence: TGCGCCAGCAGCCAAGAACAGGGGGACAGGGCTTTCTTT.

Many counts were recorded for this clonotype. The V call is TRBV20-1, the J call TRBJ2-7, with TRBD1 matching 9 bases. The CDR3 extends over 14 amino acids. CDR1 and CDR2 (germline): DFQATT, SNEGSKA (reference sequence). V lost 6 bases, J lost 3 bases, and 9 bases stayed unmatched. As DNA, the CDR3 is TGCAGTGCATTAACCGGGACAGGGAACTACGAGCAGTACTTC. Translated, it gives CSALTGTGNYEQYF.

There are many counts of this clonotype. This chain links TRBV7-9 with TRBJ1-1; D is unresolved. CDR1 is SEHNR, CDR2 FQNEAQ, per germline (reference sequence). V was trimmed by 2 bases and J by 5 bases, leaving 6 bases between them. The CDR3 is made up of 12 amino acids. CDR3 sequence reads: CASSLLPTEAFF. In DNA form, the CDR3 reads TGTGCCAGCAGCTTATTACCTACTGAAGCTTTCTTT.

This clonotype was seen many times. This CDR3 is CASRRRDRAYEQYF. The CDR3 coding sequence is TGTGCCAGCAGACGCCGGGACAGGGCCTACGAGCAGTACTTC. This chain connects TRBV6-1 to TRBJ2-7; 9 nucleotides line up with TRBD1. CDR1 and CDR2 (germline): MNHNS, SASEGT. The CDR3 runs 14 residues. V dropped 6 bases and J dropped 2; count of bases not matched to a gene: 5.

This clonotype was counted only a few times. This chain links TRBV27 with TRBJ2-2; unclear D gene. With 5 bases removed from V and 6 bases from J, the gap between germline ends came to 16 bases. CDR1 is MNHEY and CDR2 is SMNVEV in the germline V gene (reference sequence). The CDR3 totals 15 residues. The CDR3 protein is CASSTTGLKAGELFF. The CDR3 bases are TGTGCCAGCAGTACGACTGGGTTGAAGGCCGGGGAGCTGTTTTTT.

Many counts were recorded for this clonotype. The chain couples TRBV14 to TRBJ1-1, with 7 nucleotides matching TRBD1. Trimming at V came to 0 bases and at J to 7 bases, leaving 2 bases not matched to a gene. The V gene's germline CDR1 is SGHDN and CDR2 FVKESK. This CDR3 is 13 amino acids long. CDR3 nucleotide sequence: TGTGCCAGCAGCCAAGAACGGACAGGTGAAGCTTTCTTT. This encodes CASSQERTGEAFF.

In its sample, this clonotype was seen many times. V gene TRBV11-2 combines with J gene TRBJ1-1, with D uncertain. The CDR3 is 15 residues long. V was pared by 5 bases and J by 1 base, with 14 bases between. Per the germline V gene, CDR1 is SGHAT and CDR2 is FQNNGV. The CDR3 coding sequence is TGTGCCAGCAGCCGCTCCGGCAGCCCGAACACTGAAGCTTTCTTT. Its protein product is CASSRSGSPNTEAFF.

The table lists this clonotype with many counts. The V and J genes are TRBV6-5 and TRBJ2-1; D uncertain. Trimming stripped 2 bases from V and 5 bases from J, with 10 bases between. The CDR3 runs to 14 residues. Per germline, CDR1 MNHEY and CDR2 SVGAGI. In DNA, the CDR3 is TGTGCCAGCAGTTACCGCCAGTCTAACAATGAGCAGTTCTTC. Residues: CASSYRQSNNEQFF.

The table lists this clonotype with many counts. The gene calls are TRBV18 and TRBJ2-7; 8 bases are a match to TRBD2. This CDR3 has 14 residues. CDR1 and CDR2 from the germline V gene are KGHSH and LQKENI. V was clipped by 4 bases and J by 1 base; unmatched bases: 3. This CDR3 is CASSLGRGSYEQYF. The CDR3 coding sequence is TGTGCCAGCTCACTCGGGAGGGGGTCCTACGAGCAGTACTTC.

This clonotype was counted at least ten times. This chain uses TRBV12-3 or TRBV12-4 with TRBJ1-2, with TRBD1 identical over 8 bases. CDR3 length: 12 residues. After removal of 7 bases from V and 6 bases from J, the junction contained 4 bases not matched to a gene. CDR3 sequence (DNA): TGTGCCAGCACGTGGACAGGGAATGGCTACACCTTC. Translation gives CASTWTGNGYTF.

In this sample, this clonotype turned up once. This chain joins TRBV20-1 and TRBJ1-3; D gene ambiguous. This CDR3 has 13 amino acids. The germline gives CDR1 DFQATT, CDR2 SNEGSKA (reference sequence). V dropped 6 bases and J dropped 2 bases, with 11 bases sitting between them. This CDR3 reads CSAIGGTGNTIYF. As DNA, the CDR3 is TGCAGTGCCATTGGCGGGACTGGAAACACCATATATTTT.

This clonotype was detected many times. The V call is TRBV30, the J call TRBJ1-5; no definite D call. The CDR3 spans 14 residues. The germline gives CDR1 GTSNPN, CDR2 SVGIG (reference sequence). V was shortened by 0 bases and J by 4 bases, with 10 bases between the two germline ends. The CDR3 nucleotides read TGTGCCTGGAGTGTAAGCCAGTTTAATCAGCCCCAGCATTTT. It codes for CAWSVSQFNQPQHF.

As for this clonotype: This may come from a read error, since a much larger clone is one base off. The V and J genes are TRBV28 and TRBJ2-7; 9 bases agree with TRBD1. CDR3 length: 15 residues. Germline V gene data show CDR1 as MDHEN and CDR2 as SYDVKM. CDR3 residues: CASSPSGTGSCEQYF. Written as DNA, the CDR3 is TGTGCCAGCAGTCCCTCCGGGACAGGGTCCTGCGAGCAGTACTTC. The full variable domain, with the rest looked up from reference TRBV28 and TRBJ2-7, is DVKVTQSSRYLVKRTGEKVFLECVQDMDHENMFWYRQDPGLGLRLIYFSYDVKMKEKGDIPEGYSVSREKKERFSLILESASTNQTSMYLCASSPSGTGSCEQYFGPGTRLTVT.

This clonotype was detected ten times or more. The rearrangement joins TRBV5-1 to TRBJ2-2, with D uncertain. Germline CDR1 reads SGHRS; CDR2 reads YFSETQ. The germline V and J ends were trimmed by 0 bases and 7 bases, with 7 bases remaining between them. There are 13 residues in the CDR3. The CDR3 region is CASSLDSIGELFF. Written as DNA, the CDR3 is TGCGCCAGCAGCTTGGACAGTATCGGGGAGCTGTTTTTT.

Details on this clonotype: A read error may produce the germline difference seen at one junction end. This chain uses TRBV28 with TRBJ2-1; no reliable D call. The CDR3 has 14 residues. The germline V gene has CDR1 MDHEN and CDR2 SYDVKM. The CDR3 DNA reads TGTGCCAGCAGTTTATTAGGGTCCTACACTGAGCAGTTCTTC. Residues: CASSLLGSYTEQFF.

This clonotype has ten or more counts. The rearrangement links TRBV7-3 to TRBJ2-1; the D gene is possibly TRBD2 (6 bases). Trimming removed 1 base at V and 4 bases at J, with 14 bases between. The CDR3 has 16 residues. Per the germline V gene, CDR1 is SGHTA and CDR2 is FQGTGA. CDR3 region: CASSLRRGDSYNEQFF. CDR3 bases: TGTGCCAGCAGCTTAAGACGAGGGGACTCTTACAATGAGCAGTTCTTC.

The table lists this clonotype with many counts. This chain joins TRBV9 and TRBJ2-7; D is undetermined. The CDR3 is made up of 12 amino acids. Germline V gives CDR1 SGDLS, CDR2 YYNGEE. Trimming stripped 0 bases from V and 2 bases from J, with 3 bases between. The CDR3 coding sequence is TGTGCCAGCAGCGTAGAACCCTACGAGCAGTACTTC. Amino acids: CASSVEPYEQYF.

This clonotype was detected many times. The CDR3 here is CASSPLAGVYNEQFF. CDR3 DNA sequence: TGTGCCAGCAGCCCCCTAGCGGGAGTTTACAATGAGCAGTTCTTC. This chain uses TRBV14 with TRBJ2-1; 10 bases align to TRBD2. The CDR3 is 15 residues long. V was clipped by 4 bases and J by 4 bases; unmatched bases: 4. Per the germline V gene, CDR1 is SGHDN and CDR2 is FVKESK.